The 21 T cell receptor beta chains given below trace back to one sample, sequenced in a study of blood T cell repertoires in COVID-19. Generated by immunoSEQ multiplex PCR, the TCRdb table keeps only in-frame clones and is missing some. The sample carries around 81,000 clones, around 90% recorded once. Specimen: peripheral blood. The receptors come from a man between 70 and 80 years old with acute or convalescent COVID-19.

The DNA of the CDR3 is TGTGCCAGCTCACCACCGAACTTCTCCACCGGGGAGCTGTTTTTT. This gives the protein CASSPPNFSTGELFF. V usage is TRBV18 and J usage is TRBJ2-2; D is uncertain. V was pared by 0 bases and J by 4 bases, with 9 bases between. This CDR3 region has 15 residues. The germline V gene has CDR1 KGHSH and CDR2 LQKENI.

The genes are TRBV18 and TRBJ1-5; TRBD1 might be the D (5 bases). The germline V gene has CDR1 KGHSH and CDR2 LQKENI. The CDR3 is 14 residues long. V was cut by 3 bases and J by 5 bases, with 11 bases left in between. The CDR3 DNA sequence: TGTGCCAGCTCACCGTTGGGGGAGGATCAGCCCCAGCATTTT. Amino acid sequence: CASSPLGEDQPQHF.

The chain has TRBV2 and TRBJ1-1, with a possible D match to TRBD1 (6 bases). Trimming cost V 6 bases and J 0 bases, with 11 bases left between them. Germline CDR1 reads SNHLY; CDR2 reads FYNNEI. This CDR3 region has 14 residues. In DNA form, the CDR3 reads TGTGCCAGCAGAAAGGGGGTCCTGAACACTGAAGCTTTCTTT. Translating gives CASRKGVLNTEAFF.

This clone was found once. The V call is TRBV5-5, the J call TRBJ1-5; 8 bases map to TRBD1. This CDR3 contains 15 residues. Germline CDR1 and CDR2: SGHKS and YYEKEE (reference sequence). Germline trimming cut 0 bases from V and 7 bases from J; bases unmatched to any gene: 6. CDR3: CASSLGGTGLQPQHF. The CDR3, as DNA: TGTGCCAGCAGCTTGGGAGGGACAGGATTGCAGCCCCAGCATTTT.

This chain connects TRBV7-2 to TRBJ1-5; TRBD1 aligns across 8 bases. Looked up from germline, CDR1 is SGHTA and CDR2 is FQGNSA. There are 15 residues in the CDR3. Trimming cost V 2 bases and J 6 bases; bases outside gene matches: 6. Written as DNA, the CDR3 is TGTGCCAGCAGCTTATCAGGGGGCGCTGTTCAGCCCCAGCATTTT. Its protein is CASSLSGGAVQPQHF.

This clone was found once. This rearrangement joins TRBV27 to TRBJ2-5, with TRBD2 matching 9 bases. This CDR3 is 16 amino acids long. The J segment lost 4 bases and the V segment lost 2 bases, leaving 8 bases of the junction unmatched. Germline values: CDR1 MNHEY, CDR2 SMNVEV (reference sequence). CDR3 in DNA: TGTGCCAGCAGTTTAGAGGGACTAGCCAAGTTAGAGACCCAGTACTTC. Translated: CASSLEGLAKLETQYF.

V is TRBV5-4 and J is TRBJ2-7, with 14 bases matching TRBD2. The CDR3 is 15 amino acids. CDR1 SGHNT and CDR2 YYREEE come from the germline V gene (reference sequence). The V and J ends lost 3 bases and 7 bases, in that order; junction bases with no gene match: 6. The CDR3 nucleotides read TGTGCCAGCAGCTCTCCGGGACTAGCGGGAGTAGAGCAGTACTTC. Translating gives CASSSPGLAGVEQYF.

The J gene is TRBJ1-3, the V gene TRBV28, with 8 positions matching TRBD1. Germline CDR1 MDHEN, CDR2 SYDVKM. The CDR3 extends over 16 amino acids. J lost 0 bases, V lost 1 base, and 2 bases had no gene match. CDR3 region: CASSLFGQGSGNTIYF. As DNA, the CDR3 is TGTGCCAGCAGTTTATTCGGACAGGGCTCTGGAAACACCATATATTTT.

The gene calls are TRBV6-5 and TRBJ1-2, with a tentative D call TRBD1 (6 bases). CDR3 length: 15 residues. The ends were cut back, 5 bases at V and 2 bases at J, with 15 bases in the middle. Looked up from germline, CDR1 is MNHEY and CDR2 is SVGAGI. The CDR3 bases are TGTGCCAGCAGTCAGGGACACCTAGGGAACTATGGCTACACCTTC. As protein: CASSQGHLGNYGYTF.

The V call is TRBV25-1, the J call TRBJ2-2; 7 bases are shared with TRBD2. CDR3 length: 15 amino acids. J was trimmed by 5 bases and V by 4 bases; bases with no gene match: 7. Germline CDR1 reads MGHDK; CDR2 reads SYGVNS. CDR3 loop: CASSGAGLRTGELFF. CDR3 in DNA: TGTGCCAGCAGTGGAGCGGGGCTAAGGACCGGGGAGCTGTTTTTT. The full variable domain, in which reference TRBV25-1 and TRBJ2-2 provide the parts outside the CDR3, is EADIYQTPRYLVIGTGKKITLECSQTMGHDKMYWYQQDPGMELHLIHYSYGVNSTEKGDLSSESTVSRIRTEHFPLTLESARPSHTSQYLCASSGAGLRTGELFFGEGSRLTVL.

This chain joins TRBV29-1 and TRBJ1-4; 7 bases agree with TRBD1. The CDR3 contains 14 residues. V gave up 4 bases and J gave up 7 bases; unmatched junction bases: 9. Germline values: CDR1 SQVTM, CDR2 ANQGSEA. CDR3 protein: CSVASVQGFEKLFF. For the CDR3, the DNA is TGCAGCGTTGCGTCTGTACAGGGGTTTGAAAAACTGTTTTTT.

In its sample, this clone was seen a few times. The V call is TRBV3-1 (or the pseudogene TRBV3-2), the J call TRBJ2-7, with D possibly matching TRBD1 (6 bases). Germline lookup yields CDR1 LGHDT and CDR2 YNNKEL (reference sequence). CDR3 length equals 16 residues. V was cut by 0 bases and J by 2 bases, with 14 bases left in between. This CDR3 reads CASSQEGADRTYEQYF. CDR3 coding DNA: TGTGCCAGCAGCCAAGAGGGGGCTGATCGTACCTACGAGCAGTACTTC.

The chain employs TRBV5-1 and TRBJ1-2; a possible D gene is TRBD1 (6 bases). Between the trimmed V and J ends, which lost 2 bases and 6 bases, there was a span of 14 bases. This CDR3 comprises 14 residues. From germline, CDR1 is SGHRS and CDR2 YFSETQ. The CDR3: CASSFPQGKDGYTF. The CDR3 DNA reads as TGCGCCAGCAGCTTTCCTCAGGGGAAGGATGGCTACACCTTC.

The rearrangement links TRBV5-5 to TRBJ1-4; 10 bases line up with TRBD1. The CDR3 is 16 residues long. Germline values: CDR1 SGHKS, CDR2 YYEKEE (reference sequence). With 4 bases clipped from V and 6 bases from J, the junction kept 9 bases outside the gene matches. Written as DNA, the CDR3 is TGTGCCAGCAGCACCGACAGGGGGCGGTCTGATGAAAAACTGTTTTTT. Residues: CASSTDRGRSDEKLFF.

The gene calls are TRBV11-2 and TRBJ2-7; D may be TRBD2 (5 bases). This CDR3 is 13 amino acids long. Trimming pared 1 base from V and 6 bases from J, leaving 10 bases between. Germline V gives CDR1 SGHAT, CDR2 FQNNGV. CDR3 DNA sequence: TGTGCCAGCAGCTTAGGAGCGGCGGGCGAGCAGTACTTC. It encodes CASSLGAAGEQYF.

The chain has TRBV12-3 or TRBV12-4 and TRBJ2-2, with D tentatively TRBD1 (5 bases). This CDR3 spans 13 amino acids. V was shortened by 6 bases and J by 2 bases, with 7 bases between the two germline ends. CDR3: CASSQGNTGELFF. The CDR3, as DNA: TGTGCCAGCAGCCAGGGAAACACCGGGGAGCTGTTTTTT.

About this clone itself: At one boundary the junction diverges from the germline segment, which might be a read error. This chain connects TRBV3-1 (or the pseudogene TRBV3-2) to TRBJ1-3; D gene ambiguous. CDR3 length: 14 amino acids. Germline loops: CDR1 LGHDT, CDR2 YNNKEL (reference sequence). In nucleotides, the CDR3 is TGTGCCAGCAGTCAAGGGAGTTGGGGAGGCACCATATATTTT. This sequence encodes CASSQGSWGGTIYF.

CDR3 region: CASSPSRDTQYF. In DNA, the CDR3 is TGTGCCAGTAGTCCGTCCCGGGATACGCAGTATTTT. V usage is TRBV19 and J usage is TRBJ2-3, with D uncertain. Germline V CDR1 and CDR2: LNHDA, SQIVND (reference sequence). V was pared by 5 bases and J by 6 bases, with 9 bases between. The CDR3 runs to 12 residues.

The V gene is TRBV29-1, the J gene TRBJ2-1, with D tentatively TRBD1 (5 bases). The CDR3 is made up of 13 amino acids. V was cut by 8 bases and J by 4 bases, with 15 bases left in between. Germline assignment: CDR1 SQVTM and CDR2 ANQGSEA. CDR3 sequence: CSTKTVSYNEQFF. For the CDR3, the DNA is TGCAGCACAAAGACAGTTTCTTACAATGAGCAGTTCTTC.

CDR3 region: CASRTNTDTQYF. The CDR3 nucleotides read TGTGCCAGCAGGACTAACACAGATACGCAGTATTTT. V gene TRBV6-5 combines with J gene TRBJ2-3, with a possible D match to TRBD2 (5 bases). V was trimmed by 6 bases and J by 2 bases, leaving 6 bases between them. The CDR3 extends over 12 amino acids. Germline V gives CDR1 MNHEY, CDR2 SVGAGI.

This clone has only one observation. This sequence joins TRBV12-3 or TRBV12-4 and TRBJ2-7; D might be TRBD2 (6 bases). V was shortened by 0 bases and J by 5 bases, with 8 bases between the two germline ends. The CDR3 contains 13 residues. CDR3 sequence reads: CASSLARGNEQYF. In DNA, the CDR3 is TGTGCCAGCAGTTTAGCGCGGGGAAACGAGCAGTACTTC.